These 10 T cell receptor beta chains were sequenced from one sample in a study of PD-1 blockade in classical Hodgkin lymphoma. Indicated time point: cycle 4 day 1 (C4D1), after 6 weeks of nivolumab. Relapses following autologous stem cell transplantation were seen in all patients, with brentuximab vedotin exposure varying. Assay used: immunoSEQ multiplex PCR; TCRdb lists only in-frame clones, some missing. Of approximately 52,000 clones listed, approximately 86% are singletons. The material sequenced was peripheral blood mononuclear cells (PBMCs), taken before the fourth cycle of nivolumab. The receptors here all came from a human donor with classical Hodgkin lymphoma.

The V call is TRBV5-1, the J call TRBJ2-7; 14 nucleotides agree with TRBD2. CDR1 SGHRS and CDR2 YFSETQ come from the germline V gene. V was clipped by 2 bases and J by 6 bases; unmatched bases: 7. This CDR3 region has 16 residues. CDR3 nucleotide sequence: TGCGCCAGCAGCTTTTCGACTAGCGGGGGGGCCGCCGAGCAGTACTTC. Translated: CASSFSTSGGAAEQYF.

The chain uses TRBV19 and TRBJ2-5, with TRBD2 identical over 13 bases. The V and J ends lost 3 bases and 4 bases, in that order; junction bases with no gene match: 5. The germline V gene encodes CDR1 LNHDA and CDR2 SQIVND (reference sequence). This CDR3 is 16 amino acids long. The DNA for the CDR3 is TGTGCCAGTAGTATTATTAGGACTAGCGGGAGAGAGACCCAGTACTTC. Its translation: CASSIIRTSGRETQYF.

CDR3 amino acids: CASKQVAGHFF. CDR3 DNA sequence: TGTGCCAGCAAACAGGTCGCGGGGCATTTCTTT. The chain joins TRBV6-1 to TRBJ1-1; D may be TRBD1 (5 bases). This CDR3 comprises 11 residues. V was clipped by 7 bases and J by 13 bases, with 16 bases between them. CDR1 is MNHNS and CDR2 is SASEGT in the germline V gene.

The gene calls are TRBV2 and TRBJ1-1, with D maybe TRBD1 (6 bases). The CDR3 runs 14 residues. Trimming cost V 6 bases and J 1 base, with 12 bases left between them. CDR1 SNHLY and CDR2 FYNNEI come from the germline V gene. The CDR3, as DNA: TGTGCCAGCAGGGCGGACAGACAGAACACTGAAGCTTTCTTT. It codes for CASRADRQNTEAFF.

The chain combines TRBV7-9 with TRBJ1-1, with no clear D. CDR3 length: 18 amino acids. CDR1 and CDR2 from the germline V gene are SEHNR and FQNEAQ (reference sequence). With 1 base removed from V and 8 bases from J, the gap between germline ends came to 26 bases. The CDR3 DNA is TGTGCCAGCAGCTTAGGAGGCAGAAAGATAGAACACTATATGGAAGCTTTCTTT. Protein sequence: CASSLGGRKIEHYMEAFF. The full variable domain, its missing parts supplied by reference TRBV7-9 and TRBJ1-1, is DTGVSQNPRHKITKRGQNVTFRCDPISEHNRLYWYRQTLGQGPEFLTYFQNEAQLEKSRLLSDRFSAERPKGSFSTLEIQRTEQGDSAMYLCASSLGGRKIEHYMEAFFGQGTRLTVV.

This clone has just one count. The gene calls are TRBV5-1 and TRBJ2-7, with TRBD2 identical over 9 bases. The CDR3 is made up of 16 amino acids. J was trimmed by 6 bases and V by 3 bases; bases with no gene match: 13. Looked up from germline, CDR1 is SGHRS and CDR2 is YFSETQ. CDR3 loop: CASSYGTIAGVLEQYF. In DNA form, the CDR3 reads TGCGCCAGCAGCTATGGTACCATAGCGGGAGTTCTCGAGCAGTACTTC.

The rearrangement links TRBV6-6 to TRBJ1-6, with 8 bases aligning to TRBD1. CDR3 length equals 15 residues. After removal of 6 bases from V and 5 bases from J, the junction contained 6 bases not matched to a gene. From germline, CDR1 is MNHNY and CDR2 SVGAGI (reference sequence). DNA of the CDR3: TGTGCCAGCAGGCCACCGGGACAGGATAATTCACCCCTCCACTTT. Translating it yields CASRPPGQDNSPLHF.

The chain joins TRBV29-1 to TRBJ2-4; D could derive from TRBD1 or TRBD2 (5 bases each). The CDR3 sequence is 13 residues long. CDR1 is SQVTM, CDR2 ANQGSEA, per germline. V lost 7 bases, J lost 5 bases, and 15 bases lay in between. The chain's CDR3 is CSELSGTENIQYF. Here the CDR3 DNA reads TGCAGCGAATTGAGTGGGACCGAAAACATTCAGTACTTC.

The chain couples TRBV2 to TRBJ2-3, with 7 bases matching TRBD2. The J segment lost 3 bases and the V segment lost 5 bases, leaving 2 bases of the junction unmatched. The CDR3 has 13 residues. Germline V CDR1 and CDR2: SNHLY, FYNNEI. The CDR3 spells CASSRTRTDTQYF. In nucleotides, the CDR3 is TGTGCCAGCAGTAGGACTAGAACAGATACGCAGTATTTT.

The V gene is TRBV5-4, the J gene TRBJ2-4, with a possible D match to TRBD2 (7 bases). CDR1 is SGHNT and CDR2 is YYREEE in the germline V gene (reference sequence). Trimming removed 2 bases at V and 5 bases at J, with 14 bases between. CDR3 length: 15 residues. CDR3 loop: CASSFGRGPENIQYF. Here the CDR3 DNA reads TGTGCCAGCAGCTTCGGGCGGGGGCCCGAAAACATTCAGTACTTC.